Presented here are 20 T cell receptor beta chains from one specimen sequenced in a study of T-cell reconstitution after alpha-beta-depleted transplantation in children (dated by TCRdb to 2015 to 2016). Preparation of the library involved PCR. The reads were generated on an Illumina HiSeq 2500. Molecular barcoding was employed in the preparation of TCR libraries, with unique molecular identifiers being used to normalize TCRbeta repertoire quantification. The raw public data were reprocessed by TCRdb itself: fastp quality trimming at Q25, MiXCR clonotype calling, in-frame beta chains only. Identical CDR3 protein sequences are pooled into one entry, listed with their most common genes and DNA. The sample profile shows about 980,000 distinct CDR3 sequences; 25% to 30% of them were found once. The top ten hold over 25% of the sample. The treatment or condition label, as the study defines it: allogeneic hematopoietic cell transplantation with graft depleted of TCRalphabeta T cells and CD19 B cells.

Here the sequenced sample was PBMCs, mostly from graft donor cells, taken 360 days after TCRalphabeta/CD19-depleted stem cell transplant. These receptors originate from a boy under two years old who had a stem cell transplant for SCID, so the T cells may come from the graft donor.

J is TRBJ2-3 and V is TRBV5-1, with a possible D match to TRBD1 (6 bases). This CDR3 spans 17 amino acids. Trimming stripped 0 bases from V and 3 bases from J, with 17 bases between. Germline V gives CDR1 SGHRS, CDR2 YFSETQ. This CDR3 reads CASSLGSGQPGTDTQYF. Written as DNA, the CDR3 is TGCGCCAGCAGCTTGGGGTCAGGACAGCCCGGAACAGATACGCAGTATTTT.

CDR3 sequence (DNA): TGTGCCAGCAGTTGGGTCAGGGGATTCACTGAAGCTTTCTTT. Its protein product is CASSWVRGFTEAFF. This chain joins TRBV28 and TRBJ1-1; D possibly corresponds to TRBD1 (6 bases). V was cut by 4 bases and J by 4 bases, with 13 bases left in between. There are 14 residues in the CDR3. Germline V gene lookup returns CDR1 MDHEN and CDR2 SYDVKM.

This chain joins TRBV7-3 and TRBJ2-3; 8 bases are shared with TRBD2. The V and J ends lost 2 bases and 10 bases, in that order; junction bases with no gene match: 8. Germline CDR1 SGHTA, CDR2 FQGTGA. The CDR3 sequence is 14 residues long. CDR3 in DNA: TGTGCCAGCAGCTTAGGACTCCGGGGGGGCTCGCAGTATTTT. The encoded protein is CASSLGLRGGSQYF.

The rearrangement uses TRBV10-3 and TRBJ1-3, with no clear D. Germline CDR1 is ENHRY and CDR2 is SYGVKD. The CDR3 sequence is 16 residues long. The V end lost 0 bases, the J end lost 0 bases, and 9 bases lay between the germline ends. Here the CDR3 DNA reads TGTGCCATCAGTGAGTCGACACCGAGCTCTGGAAACACCATATATTTT. Its translation: CAISESTPSSGNTIYF.

The chain links TRBV10-3 to TRBJ2-3; 9 bases align to TRBD2. The V gene's germline CDR1 is ENHRY and CDR2 SYGVKD. The CDR3 consists of 16 residues. After removal of 10 bases from V and 1 base from J, the junction contained 12 bases not matched to a gene. The DNA for the CDR3 is TGTGCCACCTCCACGTCGGCTAGCGGGGGCACAGATACGCAGTATTTT. This translates into CATSTSASGGTDTQYF.

The chain recombines TRBV5-1 with TRBJ2-2, with TRBD1 identical over 8 bases. Per the germline V gene, CDR1 is SGHRS and CDR2 is YFSETQ. The CDR3 runs to 15 residues. V was pared by 6 bases and J by 3 bases, with 7 bases of the junction left unmatched. CDR3 bases: TGCGCCAGCAAGGACAGGGTTGGGGACACCGGGGAGCTGTTTTTT. This sequence encodes CASKDRVGDTGELFF.

The chain employs TRBV6-5 and TRBJ2-7; unclear D gene. The V and J ends lost 2 bases and 3 bases respectively, with 8 bases between them. Germline V gene data show CDR1 as MNHEY and CDR2 as SVGAGI. The CDR3 length is 13 residues. DNA for the CDR3: TGTGCCAGCAGTTACGGCGCGAGCTACGAGCAGTACTTC. Translated: CASSYGASYEQYF.

This clonotype was observed a few times. The chain couples TRBV24-1 to TRBJ2-1; a possible D gene is TRBD2 (5 bases). Deletions cut 6 bases from V and 9 bases from J, with 17 bases between. There are 14 residues in the CDR3. Germline V gene lookup returns CDR1 KGHDR and CDR2 SFDVKD. The CDR3 DNA is TGTGCCACCAGTCCGGACGGGGTCGGAGGTGAGCAGTTCTTC. Amino acid sequence: CATSPDGVGGEQFF.

The table lists this clonotype with a few counts. V is TRBV19 and J is TRBJ2-1, with D perhaps given as TRBD1 or TRBD2 (5 bases each). There are 16 residues in the CDR3. V gave up 2 bases and J gave up 9 bases, with 20 bases separating them. Germline V CDR1 and CDR2: LNHDA, SQIVND (reference sequence). CDR3 loop: CASSIRSARRGREQFF. The CDR3 coding sequence is TGTGCCAGTAGTATACGAAGTGCTCGAAGGGGACGTGAGCAGTTCTTC.

The chain combines TRBV9 with TRBJ2-1, with 8 bases matching TRBD2. The V gene's germline CDR1 is SGDLS and CDR2 YYNGEE. After removal of 3 bases from V and 6 bases from J, the junction contained 5 bases not matched to a gene. The CDR3 is made up of 14 amino acids. Here the CDR3 DNA reads TGTGCCAGCAGCGGCGGGGGGCGTATCAATGAGCAGTTCTTC. Translated: CASSGGGRINEQFF. The full variable domain, with the rest looked up from reference TRBV9 and TRBJ2-1, is DSGVTQTPKHLITATGQRVTLRCSPRSGDLSVYWYQQSLDQGLQFLIQYYNGEERAKGNILERFSAQQFPDLHSELNLSSLELGDSALYFCASSGGGRINEQFFGPGTRLTVL.

The rearrangement links TRBV7-9 to TRBJ2-4, with 8 positions matching TRBD1. J lost 6 bases, V lost 5 bases, and 3 bases had no gene match. Germline CDR1 is SEHNR and CDR2 is FQNEAQ (reference sequence). This CDR3 contains 13 residues. The CDR3 is CASSSQGANIQYF. The CDR3 DNA reads as TGTGCCAGCAGCAGTCAGGGGGCAAACATTCAGTACTTC.

This clonotype showed up just a few times. The gene calls are TRBV20-1 and TRBJ2-1; 12 nucleotides agree with TRBD2. This CDR3 has 14 residues. CDR1 and CDR2 from the germline V gene are DFQATT and SNEGSKA (reference sequence). V was pared by 6 bases and J by 7 bases, with 7 bases of the junction left unmatched. CDR3: CSASALAGGNEQFF. The CDR3 DNA reads TGCAGTGCCTCGGCCCTAGCGGGGGGGAATGAGCAGTTCTTC.

This clonotype turned up a few times. V usage is TRBV11-2 and J usage is TRBJ1-1, with D possibly matching TRBD1 (5 bases). Trimming cost V 0 bases and J 4 bases, with 18 bases left between them. Germline V gene sequence: CDR1 SGHAT, CDR2 FQNNGV. This CDR3 comprises 17 residues. The CDR3 DNA reads TGTGCCAGCAGCTTAGATCCACGCTTCCAGGGAACCACTGAAGCTTTCTTT. Amino acids: CASSLDPRFQGTTEAFF.

This clonotype was recorded a few times. V gene TRBV7-2 combines with J gene TRBJ1-6; 9 nucleotides line up with TRBD1. The CDR3 is made up of 14 amino acids. CDR1 and CDR2 (germline): SGHTA, FQGNSA. The V segment lost 5 bases and the J segment 9 bases; nucleotides outside the gene matches: 5. The CDR3 DNA is TGTGCCAGCAGCGGCCGGGACAGGGCTTCACCCCTCCACTTT. Residues: CASSGRDRASPLHF.

This clonotype was picked up a small number of times. V usage is TRBV5-1 and J usage is TRBJ1-5; the match to TRBD1 covers 7 bases. The CDR3 consists of 15 residues. Germline V CDR1 and CDR2: SGHRS, YFSETQ. Trimming at V came to 1 base and at J to 4 bases, leaving 5 bases not matched to a gene. The CDR3, as DNA: TGCGCCAGCAGCTTGAGCACAGGGGATAATCAGCCCCAGCATTTT. This codes for CASSLSTGDNQPQHF.

This clonotype has ten or more counts. This chain connects TRBV12-3 or TRBV12-4 to TRBJ2-5, with 9 bases fitting TRBD1. There are 14 residues in the CDR3. With V trimmed by 5 bases and J by 5 bases, 6 bases remained unmatched. CDR3 DNA: TGTGCCAGCAGTCCCGGGACAGGGCAGGAGACCCAGTACTTC. It encodes CASSPGTGQETQYF.

V usage is TRBV24-1 and J usage is TRBJ1-5, with D unresolved. Trimming removed 5 bases from V and 4 bases from J, with 8 bases in between. Germline CDR1 reads KGHDR; CDR2 reads SFDVKD. This CDR3 region has 13 residues. CDR3 sequence (DNA): TGTGCCACCAGTGTATCCGGGAATCAGCCCCAGCATTTT. The encoded protein is CATSVSGNQPQHF.

This clonotype was detected only a few times. The rearrangement uses TRBV6-2 or TRBV6-3 and TRBJ1-1; no definite D call. V lost 1 base to trimming and J lost 8 bases, with 11 bases between them. The CDR3 is 13 amino acids. Germline assignment: CDR1 MNHEY and CDR2 SVGEGT. The chain's CDR3 is CASSYWGVTEAFF. CDR3 sequence (DNA): TGTGCCAGCAGTTACTGGGGAGTAACGGAAGCTTTCTTT.

In this sample, this clonotype turned up a few times. The chain couples TRBV12-3 or TRBV12-4 to TRBJ2-3, with 13 bases identical to TRBD2. J lost 7 bases, V lost 5 bases, and 12 bases had no gene match. The CDR3 has 17 residues. The CDR3 bases are TGTGCCAGCAGTCCGGGACTAGCGGGACTCCTAACCCATACGCAGTATTTT. Protein sequence: CASSPGLAGLLTHTQYF.

This chain links TRBV5-5 with TRBJ2-3; 8 nucleotides match TRBD2. The CDR3 spans 14 residues. V lost 7 bases to trimming and J lost 0 bases; unmatched junction nucleotides: 4. Germline CDR1 reads SGHKS; CDR2 reads YYEKEE (reference sequence). Here the CDR3 reads CASAGGRSTDTQYF. For the CDR3, the DNA is TGTGCCAGCGCGGGGGGCCGTAGCACAGATACGCAGTATTTT.